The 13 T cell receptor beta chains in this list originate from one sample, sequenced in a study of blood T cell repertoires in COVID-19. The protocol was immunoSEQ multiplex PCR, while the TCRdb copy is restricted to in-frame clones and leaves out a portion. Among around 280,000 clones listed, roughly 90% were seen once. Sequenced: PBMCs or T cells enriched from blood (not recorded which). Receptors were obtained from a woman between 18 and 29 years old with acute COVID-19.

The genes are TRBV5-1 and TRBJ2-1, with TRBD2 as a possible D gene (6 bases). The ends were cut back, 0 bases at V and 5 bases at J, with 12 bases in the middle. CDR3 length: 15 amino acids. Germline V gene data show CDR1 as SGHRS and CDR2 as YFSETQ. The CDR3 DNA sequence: TGCGCCAGCAGCTTGGGGGACTCCCAAAACAATGAGCAGTTCTTC. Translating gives CASSLGDSQNNEQFF.

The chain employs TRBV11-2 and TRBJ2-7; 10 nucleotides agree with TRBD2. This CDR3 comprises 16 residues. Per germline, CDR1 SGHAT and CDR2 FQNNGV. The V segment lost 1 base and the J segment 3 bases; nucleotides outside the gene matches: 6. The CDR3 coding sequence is TGTGCCAGCAGCTTAGGTCTAGCGGGAGCAGACTACGAGCAGTACTTC. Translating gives CASSLGLAGADYEQYF.

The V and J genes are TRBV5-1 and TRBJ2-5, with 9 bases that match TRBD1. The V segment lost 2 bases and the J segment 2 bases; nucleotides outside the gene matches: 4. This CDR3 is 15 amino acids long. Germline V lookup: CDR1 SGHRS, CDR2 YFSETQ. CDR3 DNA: TGCGCCAGCAGCTTTGGACAGGGGCGGCAAGAGACCCAGTACTTC. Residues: CASSFGQGRQETQYF.

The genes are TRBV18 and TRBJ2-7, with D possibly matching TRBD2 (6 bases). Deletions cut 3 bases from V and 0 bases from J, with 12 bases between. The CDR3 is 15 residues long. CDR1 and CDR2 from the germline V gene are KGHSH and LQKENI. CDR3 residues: CASSPRAGFSYEQYF. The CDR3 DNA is TGTGCCAGCTCACCTCGGGCGGGATTCTCCTACGAGCAGTACTTC.

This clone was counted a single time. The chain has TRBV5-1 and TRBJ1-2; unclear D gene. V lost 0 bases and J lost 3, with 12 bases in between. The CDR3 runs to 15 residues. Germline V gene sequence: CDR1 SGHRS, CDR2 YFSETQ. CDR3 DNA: TGCGCCAGCAGCTTGGCCGGGTCCGGAGACTATGGCTACACCTTC. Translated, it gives CASSLAGSGDYGYTF.

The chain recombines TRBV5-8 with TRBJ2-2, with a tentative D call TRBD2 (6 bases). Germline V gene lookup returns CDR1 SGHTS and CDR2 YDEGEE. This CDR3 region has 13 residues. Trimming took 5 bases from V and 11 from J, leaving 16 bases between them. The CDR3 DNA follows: TGTGCCAGCAGTCGGAGGGCTACCACCGAGCTGTTTTTT. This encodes CASSRRATTELFF.

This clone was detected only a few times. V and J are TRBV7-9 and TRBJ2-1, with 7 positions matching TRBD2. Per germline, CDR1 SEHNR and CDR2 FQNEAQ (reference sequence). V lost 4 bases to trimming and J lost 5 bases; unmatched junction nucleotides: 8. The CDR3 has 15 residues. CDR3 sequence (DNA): TGTGCCAGCAGCTCATCGCGGGAGAGCCACAATGAGCAGTTCTTC. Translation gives CASSSSRESHNEQFF.

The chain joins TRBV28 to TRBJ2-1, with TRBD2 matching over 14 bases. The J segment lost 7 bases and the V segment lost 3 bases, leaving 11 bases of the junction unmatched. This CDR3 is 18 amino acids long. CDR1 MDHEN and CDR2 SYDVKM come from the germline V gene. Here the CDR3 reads CASSLILVGLAGVNEQFF. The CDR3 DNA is TGTGCCAGCAGTTTGATTTTAGTGGGACTAGCGGGAGTAAATGAGCAGTTCTTC.

Here the CDR3 reads CAWSVKQPYYEGYTF. CDR3 sequence (DNA): TGTGCCTGGAGTGTAAAACAGCCTTATTATGAGGGCTACACCTTC. The chain is built from TRBV30 and TRBJ1-2; D unresolved. Trimming pared 0 bases from V and 8 bases from J, leaving 19 bases between. The CDR3 contains 15 residues. Per germline, CDR1 GTSNPN and CDR2 SVGIG (reference sequence).

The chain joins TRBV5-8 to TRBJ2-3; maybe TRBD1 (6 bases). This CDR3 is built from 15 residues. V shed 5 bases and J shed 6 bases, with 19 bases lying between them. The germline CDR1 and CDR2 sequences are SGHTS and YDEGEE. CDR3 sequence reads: CASRFSMGAGDTQYF. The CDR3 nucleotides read TGTGCCAGCAGGTTTTCTATGGGGGCAGGGGATACGCAGTATTTT.

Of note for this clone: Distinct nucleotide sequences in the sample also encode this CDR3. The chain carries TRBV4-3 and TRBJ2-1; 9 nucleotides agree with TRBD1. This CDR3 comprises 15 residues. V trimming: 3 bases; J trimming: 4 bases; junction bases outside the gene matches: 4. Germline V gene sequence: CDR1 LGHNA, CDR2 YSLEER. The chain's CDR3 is CASSHGTGLYNEQFF. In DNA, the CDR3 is TGCGCCAGCAGCCATGGGACAGGGCTGTACAATGAGCAGTTCTTC.

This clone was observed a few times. The CDR3 protein is CASSLVQYNTEAFF. CDR3 nucleotides: TGTGCCAGCAGTCTGGTTCAGTATAACACTGAAGCTTTCTTT. The chain couples TRBV28 to TRBJ1-1; D is unresolved. CDR1 and CDR2 from the germline V gene are MDHEN and SYDVKM. V was pared by 5 bases and J by 2 bases, with 12 bases between. This CDR3 contains 14 residues.

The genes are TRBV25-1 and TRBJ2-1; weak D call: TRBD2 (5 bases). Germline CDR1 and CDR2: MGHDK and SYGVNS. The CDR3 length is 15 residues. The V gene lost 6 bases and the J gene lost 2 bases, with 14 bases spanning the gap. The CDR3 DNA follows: TGTGCCAGCAGGAGGGAAATCATGCCCTACAATGAGCAGTTCTTC. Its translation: CASRREIMPYNEQFF.